The text below deals with one T cell receptor beta chain. The CDR3 runs 16 residues. V gave up 0 bases and J gave up 5 bases; unmatched junction bases: 3. The germline V gene encodes CDR1 MGHDK and CDR2 SYGVNS. The repertoire was sequenced with immunoSEQ multiplex PCR; TCRdb's copy has only in-frame clones and lacks some. The table records approximately 80,000 clones, 82% of them present only once. The sample belongs to a study of blood T cell repertoires in COVID-19. The specimen was peripheral blood. The origin of this receptor is a human donor in a cohort sampled during active COVID-19. The V call is TRBV25-1, the J call TRBJ1-6; TRBD1 agrees at 8 bases. The CDR3 DNA is TGTGCCAGCAGTGAATATTGGACAGGGAATAATTCACCCCTCCACTTT. Amino acid sequence: CASSEYWTGNNSPLHF.